This TCR beta chain comes out of a study of blood T cells in healthy people across ages. A second PCR, run for about 7 to 11 cycles, used a sample-barcoded 5' primer plus a J-beta primer mix. TCRdb processed the 5' RACE reads anew with MiXCR; each CDR3 protein has one entry. The sample yields 1.5 million or so distinct CDR3 sequences, about 42% seen once. This clonotype has a handful of counts. The sample consisted of blood. The receptor's source is a woman aged 18 to 35 in good health.

CDR3 sequence (DNA): TGTGCCAGCAGCGTAGCCCAGGGGGTATACAATGAGCAGTTCTTC. The encoded protein is CASSVAQGVYNEQFF. The chain is built from TRBV9 and TRBJ2-1; 7 nucleotides line up with TRBD1. V lost 0 bases to trimming and J lost 4 bases; unmatched junction nucleotides: 4. Germline lookup yields CDR1 SGDLS and CDR2 YYNGEE. The CDR3 sequence is 15 residues long.